Below, one T cell receptor (beta chain) is given with its context. Trimming took 0 bases from V and 9 from J, leaving 8 bases between them. The CDR3 sequence is 12 residues long. CDR1 is ENHRY, CDR2 SYGVKD, per germline. These data originate in a study of T cells after yellow fever vaccination. One entry per CDR3 protein, called by TCRdb with MiXCR from the 5' RACE reads. The repertoire holds about 580,000 distinct CDR3 sequences, with less than 20% as singletons. The sequences come from PBMCs, collected less than 6 days after the first yellow fever vaccination. This rearrangement joins TRBV10-3 to TRBJ1-1; the D is unclear. The TCR was taken from a man aged 18 to 30 who received the YFV17D yellow fever vaccine. The CDR3 is CAISESKGKAFF. DNA for the CDR3: TGTGCCATCAGTGAGTCGAAGGGAAAAGCTTTCTTT.